This TCR beta chain was sequenced during a study of vaccination and CD4 T cells after COVID-19. Whole-study context: The convalescents, six males and four females, included two who were Hispanic. Cells were stimulated with overlapping spike peptides from SARS-CoV-2, HCoV-NL63, HCoV-OC43 and HCoV-229E.

The Oncomine TCR Beta short-read assay sequenced DNA from cultured CD4+ T cells. TCRdb reprocessed the PCR reads via MiXCR and lists one record per CDR3 protein. There are approximately 24,000 distinct CDR3 sequences in the sample; 25% to 35% occur only once, and under 8.5% lies in the top ten. Comment on this clonotype: No antigen is known for it.

Time point defined: late sampling 161 to 241 days after vaccination in three convalescent patients. Specified treatment: roughly 10-day PBMC culture with coronavirus spike peptide pools or control peptides (ViraFEST assay). The TCR sequence derives from a human donor who had recovered from COVID-19. Sequenced material: CD4+ T cells from blood, cultured in vitro, taken about 7 months after SARS-CoV-2 vaccination.

CDR3 sequence (DNA): TGTGCCAGCAGTCCGGGAACCCGGGGAAACATTCAGTACTTC. Residues: CASSPGTRGNIQYF. This sequence joins TRBV27 and TRBJ2-4; perhaps TRBD2 as D (5 bases). The CDR3 is 14 amino acids. Trimming took off 5 bases at V and 6 bases at J, with 14 bases between the two ends. CDR1 and CDR2 from the germline V gene are MNHEY and SMNVEV (reference sequence).